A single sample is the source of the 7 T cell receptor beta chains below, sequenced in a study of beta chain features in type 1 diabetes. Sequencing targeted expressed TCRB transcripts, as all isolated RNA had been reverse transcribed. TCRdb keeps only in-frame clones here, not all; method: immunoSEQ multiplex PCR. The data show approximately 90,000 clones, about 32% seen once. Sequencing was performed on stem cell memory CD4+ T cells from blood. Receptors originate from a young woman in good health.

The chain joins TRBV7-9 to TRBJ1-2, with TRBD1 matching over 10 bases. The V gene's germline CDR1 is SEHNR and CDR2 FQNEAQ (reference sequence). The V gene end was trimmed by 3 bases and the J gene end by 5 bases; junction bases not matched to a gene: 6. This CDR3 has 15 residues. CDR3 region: CASSFSPGQGYGYTF. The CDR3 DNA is TGTGCCAGCAGCTTTTCTCCGGGACAGGGGTATGGCTACACCTTC.

The CDR3 bases are TGCGCCAGCACCGCCGGGACAGCCTCGCGCTATGGCTACACCTTC. Its translation: CASTAGTASRYGYTF. The chain carries TRBV10-2 and TRBJ1-2; 7 bases fit TRBD1. The CDR3 totals 15 residues. Losses at the gene ends were 7 bases for V and 4 bases for J; bases not matched to a gene: 12. Looked up from germline, CDR1 is WSHSY and CDR2 is SAAADI.

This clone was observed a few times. The CDR3, as DNA: TGTGCCAGCAGCTCCGGACTAGCGGGGGGAGTTAAAACAGATACGCAGTATTTT. Encoded protein: CASSSGLAGGVKTDTQYF. The chain employs TRBV7-2 and TRBJ2-3; 14 nucleotides agree with TRBD2. CDR3 length equals 18 residues. From germline, CDR1 is SGHTA and CDR2 FQGNSA. Trimming took 4 bases from V and 3 from J; bases not matched to a gene: 9.

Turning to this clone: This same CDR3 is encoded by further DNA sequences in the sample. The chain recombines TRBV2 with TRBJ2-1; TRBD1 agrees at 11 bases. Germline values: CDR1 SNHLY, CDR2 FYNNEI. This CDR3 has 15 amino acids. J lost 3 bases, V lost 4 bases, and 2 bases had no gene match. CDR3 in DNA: TGTGCCAGCAGTGGCGGGACAGGGGGCTACAATGAGCAGTTCTTC. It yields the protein CASSGGTGGYNEQFF.

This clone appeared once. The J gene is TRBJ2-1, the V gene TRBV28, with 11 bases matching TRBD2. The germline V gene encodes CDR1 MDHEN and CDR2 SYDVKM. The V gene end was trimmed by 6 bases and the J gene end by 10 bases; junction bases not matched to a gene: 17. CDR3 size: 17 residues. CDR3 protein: CASSPALNSGRVSEQFF. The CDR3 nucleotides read TGTGCCAGCAGCCCCGCCCTTAATAGCGGGAGGGTGAGCGAGCAGTTCTTC.

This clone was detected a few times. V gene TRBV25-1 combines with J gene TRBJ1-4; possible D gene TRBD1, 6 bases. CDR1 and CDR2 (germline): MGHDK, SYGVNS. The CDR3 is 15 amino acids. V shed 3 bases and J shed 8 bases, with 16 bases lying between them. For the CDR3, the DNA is TGTGCCAGCAGTGATTCGGGGGGCACTGGCGAAAAACTGTTTTTT. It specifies CASSDSGGTGEKLFF.

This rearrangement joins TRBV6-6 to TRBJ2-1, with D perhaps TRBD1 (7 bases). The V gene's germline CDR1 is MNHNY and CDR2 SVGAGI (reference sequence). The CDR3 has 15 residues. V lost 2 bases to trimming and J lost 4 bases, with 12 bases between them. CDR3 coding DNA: TGTGCCAGCAGTTACCCGTCAGGGGGGTACAATGAGCAGTTCTTC. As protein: CASSYPSGGYNEQFF.